The TCR beta chain under discussion was sequenced for a study of Graves' ophthalmopathy and Graves' hyperthyroidism. This clonotype was seen many times. RNA transcripts were the source from which TCR beta CDR3 regions were amplified. After a first-round RT-PCR with HTBI primers, a second-round multiplex PCR was run. Using its own MiXCR run on the multiplex PCR reads, TCRdb lists one record per CDR3 protein. The sample includes hundreds of thousands of distinct CDR3 sequences, roughly 21% seen only once; the top ten take 2.5% to 3%. Looked up from germline, CDR1 is ENHRY and CDR2 is SYGVKD. The CDR3 loop spans 17 amino acids. The junction had 17 bases not matched to a gene; V was cut back by 10 bases and J by 5 bases.

The sample was peripheral blood. The TCR comes from a woman aged 18 to 35 with stable Graves' hyperthyroidism. V usage is TRBV10-3 and J usage is TRBJ2-7, with 13 bases identical to TRBD2. In DNA, the CDR3 is TGTGCCACAGGGCGGGGACTAGCGGGAAAGATCGGCAACGAGCAGTACTTC. This sequence encodes CATGRGLAGKIGNEQYF.